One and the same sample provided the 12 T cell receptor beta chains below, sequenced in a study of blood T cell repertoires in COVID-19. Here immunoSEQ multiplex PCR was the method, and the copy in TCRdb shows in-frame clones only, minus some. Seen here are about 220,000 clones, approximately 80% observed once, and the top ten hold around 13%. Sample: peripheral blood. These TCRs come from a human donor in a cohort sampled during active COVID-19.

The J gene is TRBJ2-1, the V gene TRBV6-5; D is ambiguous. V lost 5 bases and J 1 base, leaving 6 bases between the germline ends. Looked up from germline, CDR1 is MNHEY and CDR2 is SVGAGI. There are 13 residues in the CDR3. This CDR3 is CASSPGSYNEQFF. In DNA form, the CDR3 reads TGTGCCAGCAGTCCCGGGTCCTACAATGAGCAGTTCTTC.

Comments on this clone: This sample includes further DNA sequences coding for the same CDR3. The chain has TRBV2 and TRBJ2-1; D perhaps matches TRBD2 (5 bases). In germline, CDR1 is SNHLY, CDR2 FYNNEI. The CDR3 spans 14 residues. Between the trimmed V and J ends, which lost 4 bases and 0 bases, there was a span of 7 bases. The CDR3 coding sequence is TGTGCCAGCAGTGGCGGGTCCTCCTACAATGAGCAGTTCTTC. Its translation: CASSGGSSYNEQFF.

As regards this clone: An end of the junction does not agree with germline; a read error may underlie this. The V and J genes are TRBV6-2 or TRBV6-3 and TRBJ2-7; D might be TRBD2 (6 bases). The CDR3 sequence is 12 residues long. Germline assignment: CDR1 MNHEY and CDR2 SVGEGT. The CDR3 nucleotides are TGTGCCAGCAGTCAAATAGCGGCTCACCAATCGTTC. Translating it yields CASSQIAAHQSF.

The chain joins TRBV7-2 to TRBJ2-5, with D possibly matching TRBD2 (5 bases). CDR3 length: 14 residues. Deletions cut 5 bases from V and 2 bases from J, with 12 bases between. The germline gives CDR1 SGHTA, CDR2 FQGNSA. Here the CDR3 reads CASSPDFFQETQYF. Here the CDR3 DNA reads TGTGCCAGCAGCCCGGACTTTTTTCAAGAGACCCAGTACTTC.

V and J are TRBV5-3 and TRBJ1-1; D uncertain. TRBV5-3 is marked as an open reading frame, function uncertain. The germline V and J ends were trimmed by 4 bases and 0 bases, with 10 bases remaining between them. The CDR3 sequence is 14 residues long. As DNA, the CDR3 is TGTGCCAGAAGCGTGAGGAAAATGAACACTGAAGCTTTCTTT. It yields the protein CARSVRKMNTEAFF.

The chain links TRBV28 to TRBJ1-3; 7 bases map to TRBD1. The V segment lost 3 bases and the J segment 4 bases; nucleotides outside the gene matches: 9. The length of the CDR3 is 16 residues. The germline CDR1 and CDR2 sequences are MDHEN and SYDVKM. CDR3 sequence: CASSFNRGGVGNTIYF. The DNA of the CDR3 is TGTGCCAGCAGTTTCAACAGGGGCGGTGTGGGAAACACCATATATTTT. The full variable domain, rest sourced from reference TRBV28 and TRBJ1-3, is DVKVTQSSRYLVKRTGEKVFLECVQDMDHENMFWYRQDPGLGLRLIYFSYDVKMKEKGDIPEGYSVSREKKERFSLILESASTNQTSMYLCASSFNRGGVGNTIYFGEGSWLTVV.

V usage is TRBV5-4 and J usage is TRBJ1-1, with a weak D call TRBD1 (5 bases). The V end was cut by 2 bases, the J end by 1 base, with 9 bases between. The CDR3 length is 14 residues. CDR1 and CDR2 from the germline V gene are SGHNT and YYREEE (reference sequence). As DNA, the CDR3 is TGTGCCAGCAGCTTCGGACAAGAGAACACTGAAGCTTTCTTT. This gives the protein CASSFGQENTEAFF.

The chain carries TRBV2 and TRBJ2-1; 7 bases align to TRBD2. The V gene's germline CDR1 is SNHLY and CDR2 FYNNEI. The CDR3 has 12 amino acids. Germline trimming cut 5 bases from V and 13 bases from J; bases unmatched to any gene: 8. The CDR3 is CASSTNSGVQFF. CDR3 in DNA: TGTGCCAGCAGTACTAACAGCGGGGTCCAGTTCTTC.

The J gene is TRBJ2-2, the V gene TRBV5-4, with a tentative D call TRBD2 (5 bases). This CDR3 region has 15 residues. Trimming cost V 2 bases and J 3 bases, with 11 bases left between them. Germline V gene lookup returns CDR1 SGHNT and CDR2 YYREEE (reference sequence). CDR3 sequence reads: CASSFLQEDTGELFF. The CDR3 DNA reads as TGTGCCAGCAGCTTTCTTCAGGAGGACACCGGGGAGCTGTTTTTT.

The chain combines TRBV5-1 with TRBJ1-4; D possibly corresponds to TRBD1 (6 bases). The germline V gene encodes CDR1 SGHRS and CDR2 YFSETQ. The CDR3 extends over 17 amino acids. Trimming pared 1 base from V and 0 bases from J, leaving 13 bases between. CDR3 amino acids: CASSLWGQSATNEKLFF. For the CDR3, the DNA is TGCGCCAGCAGCTTGTGGGGGCAGAGCGCAACTAATGAAAAACTGTTTTTT.

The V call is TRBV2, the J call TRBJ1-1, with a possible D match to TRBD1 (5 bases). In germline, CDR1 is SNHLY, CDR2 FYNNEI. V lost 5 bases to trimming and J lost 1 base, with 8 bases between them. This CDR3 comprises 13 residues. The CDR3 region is CASSLGPNTEAFF. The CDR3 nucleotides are TGTGCCAGCAGTCTGGGGCCGAACACTGAAGCTTTCTTT.

The CDR3 loop reads CASSYPPGGSLTGELFF. Written as DNA, the CDR3 is TGCGCCAGCAGCTACCCCCCCGGGGGGTCGCTCACCGGGGAGCTGTTTTTT. The chain has TRBV5-1 and TRBJ2-2, with 7 bases identical to TRBD2. CDR1 SGHRS and CDR2 YFSETQ come from the germline V gene. With 3 bases clipped from V and 4 bases from J, the junction kept 12 bases outside the gene matches. The CDR3 sequence is 17 residues long.